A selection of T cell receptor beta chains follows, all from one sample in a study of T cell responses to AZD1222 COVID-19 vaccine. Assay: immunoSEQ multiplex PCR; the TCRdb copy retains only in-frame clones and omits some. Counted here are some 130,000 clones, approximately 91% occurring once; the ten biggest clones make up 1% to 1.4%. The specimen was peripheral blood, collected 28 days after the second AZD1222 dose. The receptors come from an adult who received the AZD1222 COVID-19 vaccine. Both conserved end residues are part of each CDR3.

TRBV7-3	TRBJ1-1	CASSSTGGNTEAFF
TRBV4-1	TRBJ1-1	CASRPWEGGTEAFF
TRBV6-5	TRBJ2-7	CASRTSGRTYEQYF
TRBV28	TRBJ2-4	CASSVEVAKNIQYF
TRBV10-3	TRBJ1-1	CAISTPARDTEAFF
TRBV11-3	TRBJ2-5	CASSLDGNSGAAQETQYF
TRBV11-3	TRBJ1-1	CASSLDQYTEAFF
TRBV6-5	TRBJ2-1	CASHRRGYGSDEQFF
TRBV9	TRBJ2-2	CASAGQLNTGELFF
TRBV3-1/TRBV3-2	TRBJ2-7	CASSQSNRGYYEQYF
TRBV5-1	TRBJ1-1	CASTTGGGRTEAFF
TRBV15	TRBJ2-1	CATSRGGTNNEQFF
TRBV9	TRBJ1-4	CASSVAPGQSNEKLFF
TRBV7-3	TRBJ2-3	CASSVPGQTPDTQYF
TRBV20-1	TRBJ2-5	CSARQETQYF
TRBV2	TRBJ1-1	CASSPGWGSEAFF
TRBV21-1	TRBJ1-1	CASSRQGRRTEAFF
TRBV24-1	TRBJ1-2	CATSDSRPGNYGYTF
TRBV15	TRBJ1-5	CATSGSPGFWGNQPQHF
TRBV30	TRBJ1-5	CAWSVRRDQPQHF
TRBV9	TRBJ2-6	CASSEGTGANVLTF
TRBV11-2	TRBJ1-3	CASSADMGTIYF
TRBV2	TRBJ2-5	CASSEGTQKETQYF
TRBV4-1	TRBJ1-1	CASSQISGRAFF
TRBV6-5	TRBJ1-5	CASRPKGDGQPQHF
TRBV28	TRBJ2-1	CASSGIAGAYNEQFF
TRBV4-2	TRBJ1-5	CASSLRDRDNQPQHF
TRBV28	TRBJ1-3	CASSSPLELGNTIYF
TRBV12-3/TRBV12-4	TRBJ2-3	CASSLPGTDTQYF
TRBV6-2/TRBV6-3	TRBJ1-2	CASSYAGGGYTF
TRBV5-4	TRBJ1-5	CASSQNRGQPQHF
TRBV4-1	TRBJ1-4	CASSQVTQGMASEREKLFF
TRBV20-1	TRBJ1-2	CSVSSGYGYTF
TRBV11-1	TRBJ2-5	CASSPADRALYF
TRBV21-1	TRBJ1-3	CASSKENAIRGSGNTIYF
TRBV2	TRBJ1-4	CASTGRDSDEKLFF
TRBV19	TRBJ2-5	CATRPGLAEETQYF
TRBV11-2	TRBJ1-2	CASSLAPGQHYGYTF
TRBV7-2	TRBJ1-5	CASRLDPGNQPQHF
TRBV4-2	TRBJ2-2	CASSQVSGGDTGELFF
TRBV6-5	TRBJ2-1	CASSYSGGANYNEQFF
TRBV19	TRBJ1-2	CASSLVDRVYGYTF
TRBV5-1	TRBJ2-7	CASSLPATADEQYF
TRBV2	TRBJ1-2	CASSEAGQGKGYTF
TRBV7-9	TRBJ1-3	CASSQWGQGAGNTIYF
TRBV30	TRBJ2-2	CAWSGNSGNTGELFF
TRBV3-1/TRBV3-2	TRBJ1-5	CASSPGQGNQPQHF
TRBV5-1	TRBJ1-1	CASSPKGDTGGTEAFF
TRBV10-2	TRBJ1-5	CASSIGTLSNQPQHF
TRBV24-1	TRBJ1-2	CATSDWSGGYTF
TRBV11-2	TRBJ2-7	CASSFWAGGNDEQYF
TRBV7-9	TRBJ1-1	CASSLNTNTEAFF
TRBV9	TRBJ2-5	CASSAGSQETQYF
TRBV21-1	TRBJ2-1	CASSKETGKVVSAENNEQFF
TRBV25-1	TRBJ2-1	CASSERRVPYNEQFF